The rows below give T cell receptor beta chains drawn from one sample of a study of T cell clonotyping in hematopoietic cell transplantation. The assay was immunoSEQ multiplex PCR, and TCRdb's table has in-frame clones only and misses some. The repertoire holds roughly 13,000 clones, with around 90% as singletons. The sample here was PBMCs, taken 100 days after allogeneic stem cell transplant. The receptors here all came from a female patient aged 50 to 60 who had an allogeneic stem cell transplant from an unrelated donor, so the T cells may come from the graft donor. Some clones in this sample may be carry-over from other donors' samples. CDR3s include the opening cysteine and the closing phenylalanine or tryptophan. Each record gives: clone size, D gene, V gene, J gene, CDR3 length, CDR3 DNA, CDR3 protein. A D gene is named only where the DNA matches it firmly. The size of a clone is reported for some rows only, either as once, few or many, or as a class for expanded clones.

>-|TRBD1|TRBV28|TRBJ2-3|15
TGTGCCAGCAGTTTCCGGGACAGGGATACAGATACGCAGTATTTT
CASSFRDRDTDTQYF
>-|-|TRBV6-1|TRBJ2-7|11
TGTGCCAGCAGTGAAGGATACGAGCAGTACTTC
CASSEGYEQYF
>-|TRBD2|TRBV14|TRBJ2-5|20
TGTGCCAGCAGCCAAGACAAAGTAGCGGGAGTACTTCTGCCCAAAGAGACCCAGTACTTC
CASSQDKVAGVLLPKETQYF
>-|-|TRBV6-1|TRBJ1-2|16
TGTGCCATCAGTGAGGAGACCAGGGCGGCTAACTATGGCTACACCTTC
CAISEETRAANYGYTF
>once|-|TRBV5-1|TRBJ1-5|16
TGCGCCAGCAGCCCCGGGTCAGGTGGTAACAATCAGCCCCAGCATTTT
CASSPGSGGNNQPQHF
>-|-|TRBV27|TRBJ1-1|16
TGTGCCAGCAGGGGCGCGGGCATCGAGTTCAAAATTGAAGCTTTCTTT
CASRGAGIEFKIEAFF
>once|-|TRBV23-1|TRBJ2-7|17
TGCGCCAGCAGTCTTGGGCCTGGGTGGGAGAGCACCTACGAGCAGTACTTC
CASSLGPGWESTYEQYF
>-|-|TRBV30|TRBJ1-2|12
TGTGCCTGGAGTGTACACGACTATGGCTACACCTTC
CAWSVHDYGYTF
>-|-|TRBV7-6|TRBJ2-3|13
TGTGCCAGCAGCTTAGCGCAGACAGATACGCAGTATTTT
CASSLAQTDTQYF
>-|-|TRBV2|TRBJ2-7|12
TGTGCCAGCAACGATTGGGGCTACGAGCAGTACTTC
CASNDWGYEQYF
>-|TRBD1|TRBV7-8|TRBJ1-6|18
TGTGCCAGCAGTTCCAGACATAAACGGGACAGGGTCAATTCACCCCTCCACTTT
CASSSRHKRDRVNSPLHF
>-|-|TRBV20-1|TRBJ1-2|11
TGCAGTGCGTATGGGGACTATGGCTACACCTTC
CSAYGDYGYTF
>once|TRBD1|TRBV10-3|TRBJ2-7|14
TGTGCCATCAGTGGACAGGGGGCGAGGGATGAGCAGTACTTC
CAISGQGARDEQYF
>-|TRBD2|TRBV6-6|TRBJ2-7|16
TGTGCCAGCAGTCGGCTAGGGACTAGCGGTTCCTACGAGCAGTACTTC
CASSRLGTSGSYEQYF
>-|TRBD2|TRBV7-9|TRBJ2-5|17
TGTGCCAGCAGCCCGCCTAGCGGGAGCTATTTAAGTTGGACCCAGTACTTC
CASSPPSGSYLSWTQYF
>-|-|TRBV7-7|TRBJ1-5|13
TGTGCTAGCAGCTTAAACAGGGAGGAGCCCCAGCATTTT
CASSLNREEPQHF
>once|-|TRBV21-1|TRBJ2-7|14
TGTGCCAGCAGGGGACCGTGGACCTCCTACGAGCAGTACTTC
CASRGPWTSYEQYF
>few|-|TRBV6-5|TRBJ1-5|13
TGTGCCAGCAGCGTGACAGCAAATCAGCCCCAGCATTTT
CASSVTANQPQHF
>once|-|TRBV7-2|TRBJ1-1|13
TGTGCCAGCAGCAAGAACTGGGGTACTGAAGCTTTCTTT
CASSKNWGTEAFF
>-|-|TRBV9|TRBJ1-5|17
TGTGCCAGCAGCAAGGGGGACGGGACATTCGACTATCAGCCCCAGCATTTT
CASSKGDGTFDYQPQHF
>-|-|TRBV2|TRBJ1-5|14
TGTGCCAGCAGTGACGGGGTTAGCAATCAGCCCCAGCATTTT
CASSDGVSNQPQHF
>-|TRBD1|TRBV7-8|TRBJ2-1|13
TGTGCCAGCAGCGGGGGACAGCTAAATGAGCAGTTCTTC
CASSGGQLNEQFF
>-|-|TRBV7-7|TRBJ2-3|13
TGTGCCAGCAGCTTAGGGGCCGAAGATACGCAGTATTTT
CASSLGAEDTQYF
>-|-|TRBV2|TRBJ2-2|12
TGTGCCAGCAACTACAACACCGGGGAGCTGTTTTTT
CASNYNTGELFF
>-|-|TRBV28|TRBJ1-2|13
TGTGCCAGCAGTTTCGGGGGTGGCTATGGCTACACCTTC
CASSFGGGYGYTF
>-|-|TRBV28|TRBJ1-1|14
TGTGCCAGCAGGCCTACTCGGACGAATCCAGAAGCTTTCTTT
CASRPTRTNPEAFF
>-|-|TRBV10-1|TRBJ2-3|12
TGCGCCAGCAGTGTTCCGGACTTTCCGCAGTATTTT
CASSVPDFPQYF
>-|-|TRBV18|TRBJ2-7|14
TGTGCCAGCTCACCACCAGGGGGCGCGGGAGAGCAGTACTTC
CASSPPGGAGEQYF
>-|-|TRBV5-8|TRBJ1-2|13
TGTGCCAGCAGCTTGGGGCCGATCTATGGCTACACCTTC
CASSLGPIYGYTF
>-|-|TRBV19|TRBJ1-2|17
TGTGCCAGTAGTATCCCATCGCTACAGGCGACTTCCTATGGCTACACCTTC
CASSIPSLQATSYGYTF
>once|TRBD1|TRBV29-1|TRBJ2-2|13
TGCAGCGTTCGTCCTTGGGACAGGGGGTTACTGTTTTTT
CSVRPWDRGLLFF
>few|-|TRBV30|TRBJ1-1|11
TGTGCCTGGGGGGTAAACACTGAAGCTTTCTTT
CAWGVNTEAFF
>-|-|TRBV5-1|TRBJ1-1|16
TGCGCCAGCAGCTTGGCCGAGGACAGACCGAACACTGAAGCTTTCTTT
CASSLAEDRPNTEAFF
>-|TRBD1|TRBV2|TRBJ1-1|14
TGTGCCAGCAGTGTTGGGACAGGGGACACTGAAGCTTTCTTT
CASSVGTGDTEAFF
>-|TRBD2|TRBV6-5|TRBJ2-7|14
TGTGCCAGCAGTTACAAGGGAGGGGAGTACGAGCAGTACTTC
CASSYKGGEYEQYF
>-|-|TRBV5-4|TRBJ2-1|15
TGTGCCAGCAGCTTCGGGGGTAGGACCTACAATGAGCAGTTCTTC
CASSFGGRTYNEQFF
>-|-|TRBV9|TRBJ2-2|15
TGTGCCAGCAGCGAGGGACGGATGAACACCGGGGAGCTGTTTTTT
CASSEGRMNTGELFF
>-|-|TRBV5-1|TRBJ2-7|16
TGCGCCAGCAGCTTAGCAACAGGCTCCCCCTCCTACGAGCAGTACTTC
CASSLATGSPSYEQYF
>-|-|TRBV29-1|TRBJ2-5|9
TGCAGCGTTGAAGGCGGAAAGTACTTC
CSVEGGKYF
>few|TRBD1|TRBV2|TRBJ1-6|14
TGTGCCAGCAGTGAGGACAGGGATAATTCACCCCTCCACTTT
CASSEDRDNSPLHF
>-|TRBD1|TRBV27|TRBJ2-7|15
TGTGCCAGCAGTCCAGGGACAGGACCCCTGCCGGTGCAGTACTTC
CASSPGTGPLPVQYF
>-|-|TRBV6-5|TRBJ1-6|15
TGTGCCAGCAGTCGGTCGGGGACACTAGATTCACCCCTCCACTTT
CASSRSGTLDSPLHF
>-|-|TRBV27|TRBJ2-2|14
TGTGCCAGCAGTTCTGTCCCCGGGGTCGGGGAGCTGTTTTTT
CASSSVPGVGELFF
>-|-|TRBV28|TRBJ1-1|14
TGTGCCAGCAGTTTGGGGACAACGAACACTGAAGCTTTCTTT
CASSLGTTNTEAFF
>-|-|TRBV4-1|TRBJ1-2|16
TGCGCCAGCAGCCAACCCGACACCTACTATCTCTATGGCTACACCTTC
CASSQPDTYYLYGYTF
>-|-|TRBV27|TRBJ2-3|12
TGTGCCAGCAGTTCGGTACTAGAAGCGCAGTATTTT
CASSSVLEAQYF
>-|-|TRBV4-3|TRBJ2-1|16
TGCGCCAGCAGCCAAGATACAGGAGGGAACTACAATGAGCAGTTCTTC
CASSQDTGGNYNEQFF
>-|-|TRBV19|TRBJ1-5|15
TGTGCCAGTAGTATACTCGGTAGTAGCAATCAGCCCCAGCATTTT
CASSILGSSNQPQHF
>-|-|TRBV30|TRBJ1-4|15
TGTGCCTGGATACCGATCCTGGCAACTAATGAAAAACTGTTTTTT
CAWIPILATNEKLFF
>-|TRBD1|TRBV4-1|TRBJ1-6|14
TGCGCCAGCAGCTCGGGACAGAGGGAATCACCCCTCCACTTT
CASSSGQRESPLHF
>-|TRBD1|TRBV6-6|TRBJ1-1|15
TGTGCCAGCAGTTATCCCGGGACAGGGAGGCCTGAAGCTTTCTTT
CASSYPGTGRPEAFF
>-|TRBD1|TRBV11-2|TRBJ1-3|16
TGTGCCAGCAGAAAGAACAGGGGGCAGCGTGGAAACACCATATATTTT
CASRKNRGQRGNTIYF
>-|-|TRBV4-2|TRBJ1-1|14
TGTGCCAGCAGCCAAGATCAGGGTAGCACTGAAGCTTTCTTT
CASSQDQGSTEAFF
>-|-|TRBV6-5|TRBJ1-1|13
TGTGCCAGCAGTTATGGAAGCCGAACTGAAGCTTTCTTT
CASSYGSRTEAFF